This TCR beta chain is from a study of T cells in tumors after PD-1 blockade. General study findings and limits: Peripheral recruitment is suggested, as some novel exhausted tumor clones were in pre-treatment blood.

On this clone: Antigen: not known.

Assay used: immunoSEQ multiplex PCR; TCRdb lists only in-frame clones, some missing. The sample carries about 20,000 clones, approximately 81% recorded once. This clonotype originated in a human donor with advanced basal cell or squamous cell carcinoma (not recorded which). Sequenced material: PBMCs, taken after anti-PD-1 therapy.

The CDR3 loop is CASSLGLAGEASTDTQYF. CDR3 nucleotides: TGTGCCAGCAGTTTAGGGCTAGCGGGAGAAGCGAGCACAGATACGCAGTATTTT. The rearrangement links TRBV28 to TRBJ2-3, with 10 bases lining up with TRBD2. CDR3 size: 18 residues. Trimming removed 2 bases from V and 0 bases from J; junction bases left unmatched: 8. Germline CDR1 reads MDHEN; CDR2 reads SYDVKM.